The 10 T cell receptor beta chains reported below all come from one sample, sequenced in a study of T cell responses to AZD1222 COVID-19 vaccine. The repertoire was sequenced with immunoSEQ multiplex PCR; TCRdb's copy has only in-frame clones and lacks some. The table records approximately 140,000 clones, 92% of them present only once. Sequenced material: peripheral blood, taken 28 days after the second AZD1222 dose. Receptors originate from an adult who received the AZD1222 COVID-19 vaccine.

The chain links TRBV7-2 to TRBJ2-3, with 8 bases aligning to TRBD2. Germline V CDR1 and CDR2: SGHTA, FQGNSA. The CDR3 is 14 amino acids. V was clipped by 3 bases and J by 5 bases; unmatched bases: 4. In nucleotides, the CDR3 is TGTGCCAGCAGCTTTGCGGGAGGTGGAGATACGCAGTATTTT. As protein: CASSFAGGGDTQYF.

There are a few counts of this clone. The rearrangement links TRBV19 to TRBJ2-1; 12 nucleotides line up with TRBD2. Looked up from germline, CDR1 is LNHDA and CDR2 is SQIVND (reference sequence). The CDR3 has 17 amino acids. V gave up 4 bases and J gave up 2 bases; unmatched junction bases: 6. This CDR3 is CASSSRLAGATYNEQFF. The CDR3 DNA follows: TGTGCCAGTAGTAGTAGACTAGCGGGAGCTACCTACAATGAGCAGTTCTTC.

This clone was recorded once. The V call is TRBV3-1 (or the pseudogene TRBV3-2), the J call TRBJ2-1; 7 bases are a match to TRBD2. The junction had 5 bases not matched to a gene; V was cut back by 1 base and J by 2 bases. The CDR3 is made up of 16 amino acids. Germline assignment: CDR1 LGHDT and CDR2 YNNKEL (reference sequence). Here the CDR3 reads CASSQVGGGPYNEQFF. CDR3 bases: TGTGCCAGCAGCCAAGTGGGGGGGGGACCCTACAATGAGCAGTTCTTC.

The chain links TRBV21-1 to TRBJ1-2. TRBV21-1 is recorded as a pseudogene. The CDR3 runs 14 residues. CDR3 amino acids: CASSKGVAAYGYTF. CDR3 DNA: TGTGCCAGCAGCAAAGGCGTGGCAGCCTATGGCTACACCTTC.

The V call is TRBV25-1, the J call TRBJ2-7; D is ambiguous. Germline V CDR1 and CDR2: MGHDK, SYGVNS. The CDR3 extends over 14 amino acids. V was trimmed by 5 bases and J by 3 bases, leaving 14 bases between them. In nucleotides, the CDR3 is TGTGCCAGCAGTCTATTTCAAGGTAACTACGAGCAGTACTTC. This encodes CASSLFQGNYEQYF.

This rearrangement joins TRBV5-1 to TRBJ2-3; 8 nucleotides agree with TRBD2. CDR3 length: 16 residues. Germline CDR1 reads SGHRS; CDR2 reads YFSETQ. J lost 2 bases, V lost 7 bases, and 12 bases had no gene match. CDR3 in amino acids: CASGPSGGTDTDTQYF. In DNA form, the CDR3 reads TGCGCCAGCGGCCCCAGCGGGGGTACGGACACAGATACGCAGTATTTT.

In DNA, the CDR3 is TGTGCCAGCAGCCCACAGGGGAATCAGCCCCAGCATTTT. The encoded protein is CASSPQGNQPQHF. V gene TRBV27 combines with J gene TRBJ1-5; 7 bases align to TRBD1. The germline gives CDR1 MNHEY, CDR2 SMNVEV (reference sequence). Trimming took 6 bases from V and 4 from J; bases not matched to a gene: 3. The CDR3 spans 13 residues.

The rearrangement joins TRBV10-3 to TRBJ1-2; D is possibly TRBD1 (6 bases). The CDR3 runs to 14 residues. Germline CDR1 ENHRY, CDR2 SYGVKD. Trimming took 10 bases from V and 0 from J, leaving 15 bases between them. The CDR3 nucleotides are TGTGCCACCAGACCGACAGGAACTAACTATGGCTACACCTTC. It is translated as CATRPTGTNYGYTF.

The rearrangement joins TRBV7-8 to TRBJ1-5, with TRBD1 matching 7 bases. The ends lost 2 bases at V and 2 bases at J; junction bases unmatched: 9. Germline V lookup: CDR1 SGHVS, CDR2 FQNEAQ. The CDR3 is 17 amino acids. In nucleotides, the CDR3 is TGTGCCAGCAGCTTACATCACAGGGGCCGAGGCAATCAGCCCCAGCATTTT. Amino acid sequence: CASSLHHRGRGNQPQHF. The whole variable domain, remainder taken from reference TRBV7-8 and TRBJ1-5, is GAGVSQSPRYKVAKRGQDVALRCDPISGHVSLFWYQQALGQGPEFLTYFQNEAQLDKSGLPSDRFFAERPEGSVSTLKIQRTQQEDSAVYLCASSLHHRGRGNQPQHFGDGTRLSIL.

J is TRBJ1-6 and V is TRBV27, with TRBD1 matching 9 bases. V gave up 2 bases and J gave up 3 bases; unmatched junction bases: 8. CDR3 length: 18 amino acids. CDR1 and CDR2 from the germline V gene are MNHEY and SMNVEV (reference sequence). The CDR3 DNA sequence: TGTGCCAGCAGTTTAGGGAGAAACAGGGGGCTCTATAATTCACCCCTCCACTTT. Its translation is CASSLGRNRGLYNSPLHF.